This T cell receptor (beta chain) appears in the sequencing data of a study of naive and memory T cell subsets. Separate alpha and beta amplification began at the second PCR step. This clonotype was counted between two and nine times. The CDR3 covers 14 residues. Germline loops: CDR1 SQVTM, CDR2 ANQGSEA. V was shortened by 5 bases and J by 2 bases, with 16 bases between the two germline ends. Both TRBC1 and TRBC2 were covered by a beta constant-region primer of two equimolar oligonucleotides. Ligated cDNA was amplified by four rounds of PCR with nested alpha and beta constant-region primers and SP2. TCRdb re-called the UMI-ligation and nested PCR reads with MiXCR, one entry per CDR3 protein. The data contain some 83,000 distinct CDR3 sequences, around 13% of them singletons.

This rearrangement joins TRBV29-1 to TRBJ2-7, with D maybe TRBD2 (6 bases). This receptor was obtained from a human donor in good health. The sample comprised central memory CD4+ T cells from blood. This chain's CDR3 is CSVKVGTLTYEQYF. Written as DNA, the CDR3 is TGCAGCGTTAAGGTTGGGACTCTTACCTACGAGCAGTACTTC.